The present T cell receptor (beta chain) was sequenced within a study of early T cells in non-severe SARS-CoV-2 infection. Study-wide context: Whole-blood bulk RNA, unsorted, was sequenced, and chains were unpaired.

Study-wide results and limits: There was a bias toward anti-spike CD8 responses in VDJdb matching, which missed private and CD4 specificities.

About this clonotype: No antigen is known for it.

Individual cDNA molecules received unique molecular identifiers. TCRdb redid the calling of the 5' RACE reads with MiXCR, one entry per CDR3 protein. The sample lists roughly 51,000 distinct CDR3 sequences, approximately 9.8% occurring once. This TCR derives from an adult who was a healthcare worker with PCR-confirmed SARS-CoV-2 infection or an uninfected control (not recorded which). Sequenced: whole blood.

The CDR3 loop is CASSRKSSGIEEQYF. The CDR3 region has the DNA TGCGCCAGCAGTCGAAAATCTAGCGGGATAGAAGAGCAGTACTTC. The chain is built from TRBV4-1 and TRBJ2-7, with 9 bases identical to TRBD2. The trim removed 6 bases at V and 7 bases at J, leaving 13 bases unmatched. The CDR3 contains 15 residues. The germline gives CDR1 MGHRA, CDR2 YSYEKL.